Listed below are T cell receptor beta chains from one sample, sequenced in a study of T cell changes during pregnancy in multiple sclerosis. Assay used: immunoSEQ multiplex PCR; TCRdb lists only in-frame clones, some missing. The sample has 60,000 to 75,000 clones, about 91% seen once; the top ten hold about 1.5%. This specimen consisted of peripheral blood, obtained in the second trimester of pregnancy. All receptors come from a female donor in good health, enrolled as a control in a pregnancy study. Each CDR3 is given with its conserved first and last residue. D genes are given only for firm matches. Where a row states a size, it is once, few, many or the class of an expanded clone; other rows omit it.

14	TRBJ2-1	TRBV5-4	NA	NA	CASNFGGRYNEQFF	TGTGCCAGCAATTTTGGGGGCCGGTACAATGAGCAGTTCTTC
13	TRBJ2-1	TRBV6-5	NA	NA	CASSYPNQDEQFF	TGTGCCAGCAGTTACCCGAACCAGGATGAGCAGTTCTTC
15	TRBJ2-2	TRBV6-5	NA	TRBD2	CASSRGLAGGGELFF	TGTGCCAGCAGCCGGGGACTAGCGGGCGGGGGGGAGCTGTTTTTT
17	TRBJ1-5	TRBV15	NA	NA	CATSREAPPFLNQPQHF	TGTGCCACCAGCAGAGAAGCTCCCCCCTTTCTCAATCAGCCCCAGCATTTT
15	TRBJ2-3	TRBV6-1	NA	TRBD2	CASSEGLAGRDTQYF	TGTGCCAGCAGTGAAGGGCTAGCGGGGAGGGATACGCAGTATTTT
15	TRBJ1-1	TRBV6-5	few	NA	CASSYRGRGGTEAFF	TGTGCCAGCAGTTACCGTGGGCGGGGAGGCACTGAAGCTTTCTTT
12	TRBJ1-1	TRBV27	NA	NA	CASSALGTEAFF	TGTGCCAGCAGTGCCCTCGGCACTGAAGCTTTCTTT
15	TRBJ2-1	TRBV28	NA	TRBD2	CASSPPGRVRNEQFF	TGTGCCAGCAGTCCCCCCGGGAGGGTCCGCAATGAGCAGTTCTTC
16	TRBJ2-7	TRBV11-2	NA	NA	CASSSPLGKRSHEQYF	TGTGCCAGCAGCTCCCCCTTGGGCAAGCGGTCCCACGAGCAGTACTTC
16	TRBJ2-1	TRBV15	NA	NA	CATSRAHRSSYNEQFF	TGTGCCACCAGCAGAGCTCACAGGAGCTCCTACAATGAGCAGTTCTTC
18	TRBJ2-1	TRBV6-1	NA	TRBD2	CASSGVYGAGDPYNEQFF	TGTGCCAGCAGTGGGGTATACGGGGCGGGAGATCCCTACAATGAGCAGTTCTTC
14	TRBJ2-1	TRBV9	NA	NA	CASSVAPPEDEQFF	TGTGCCAGCAGCGTAGCCCCTCCGGAGGATGAGCAGTTCTTC
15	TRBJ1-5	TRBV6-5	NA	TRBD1	CASSMGQDSNQPQHF	TGTGCCAGCAGTATGGGACAGGATAGCAATCAGCCCCAGCATTTT
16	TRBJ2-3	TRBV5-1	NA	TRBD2	CASSLDGTSGTDTQYF	TGCGCCAGCAGCTTGGATGGGACTAGCGGAACAGATACGCAGTATTTT
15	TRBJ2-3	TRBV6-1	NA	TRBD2	CASSDLAGATDTQYF	TGTGCCAGCAGTGACCTAGCGGGGGCCACAGATACGCAGTATTTT
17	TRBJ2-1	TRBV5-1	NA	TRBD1	CASRLTLRDRGDNEQFF	TGCGCCAGCAGACTGACCCTCCGGGACAGGGGAGACAATGAGCAGTTCTTC
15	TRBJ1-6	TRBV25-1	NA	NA	CASSDASGRISPLHF	TGTGCCAGCAGTGACGCGTCAGGGCGGATTTCACCCCTCCACTTT
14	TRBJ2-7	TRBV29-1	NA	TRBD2	CSAAGTSGIYEQYF	TGCAGCGCCGCCGGGACTAGCGGGATTTACGAGCAGTACTTC
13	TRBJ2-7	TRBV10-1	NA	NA	CASSPAGLYEQYF	TGCGCCAGCAGTCCCGCTGGCCTCTACGAGCAGTACTTC
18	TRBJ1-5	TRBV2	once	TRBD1	CASSELTGGVNSNQPQHF	TGTGCCAGCAGTGAACTGACAGGGGGCGTTAATAGCAATCAGCCCCAGCATTTT
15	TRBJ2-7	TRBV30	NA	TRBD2	CAWSLLSGALGEQYF	TGTGCCTGGAGTCTTCTAAGCGGGGCCTTAGGGGAGCAGTACTTC
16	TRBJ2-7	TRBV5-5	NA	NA	CASSLSSGISSYEQYF	TGTGCCAGCAGCCTTTCGTCGGGGATCAGTTCCTACGAGCAGTACTTC
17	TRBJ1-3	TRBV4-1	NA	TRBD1	CASSQAGQGRNGNTIYF	TGCGCCAGCAGCCAAGCTGGACAGGGGAGGAATGGAAACACCATATATTTT
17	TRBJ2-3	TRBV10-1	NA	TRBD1	CASSAEPGQGAKDTQYF	TGCGCCAGCAGTGCTGAACCGGGACAGGGGGCGAAAGATACGCAGTATTTT
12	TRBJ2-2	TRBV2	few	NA	CASSRDIGELFF	TGTGCCAGCAGCCGGGACATCGGGGAGCTGTTTTTT
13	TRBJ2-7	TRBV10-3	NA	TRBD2	CAISATSGSEQYF	TGTGCCATCAGTGCGACTAGCGGGAGCGAGCAGTACTTC
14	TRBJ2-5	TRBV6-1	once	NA	CASRTGRGGVTQYF	TGTGCCAGCAGGACGGGGAGAGGGGGAGTGACCCAGTACTTC
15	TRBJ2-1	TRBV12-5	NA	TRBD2	CASGSYGRTSDEQFF	TGTGCTAGTGGTTCCTACGGGAGGACTAGCGATGAGCAGTTCTTC
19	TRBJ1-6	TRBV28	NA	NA	CASSLYFGGRGLSNSPLHF	TGTGCCAGCAGTTTATATTTCGGCGGCAGGGGTCTCTCTAATTCACCCCTCCACTTT
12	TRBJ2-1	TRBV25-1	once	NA	CASSLGGVEQFF	TGTGCCAGCAGTCTCGGGGGAGTAGAGCAGTTCTTC
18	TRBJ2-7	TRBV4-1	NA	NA	CANSPRIRTGSRSYEQYF	TGCGCCAACAGCCCGAGAATCAGAACAGGGAGTAGGTCCTACGAGCAGTACTTC
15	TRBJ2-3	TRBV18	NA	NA	CASSPLGGSTDTQYF	TGTGCCAGCTCACCCCTGGGGGGTAGCACAGATACGCAGTATTTT
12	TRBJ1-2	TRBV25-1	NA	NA	CASSESGYGYTF	TGTGCCAGCAGTGAGTCGGGGTATGGCTACACCTTC
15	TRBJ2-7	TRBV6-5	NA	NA	CASSFPQGSWYEQYF	TGTGCCAGCAGTTTCCCGCAGGGGTCGTGGTACGAGCAGTACTTC
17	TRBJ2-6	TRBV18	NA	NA	CASSPGLQGSGANVLTF	TGTGCCAGCTCACCTGGCCTACAGGGATCTGGGGCCAACGTCCTGACTTTC